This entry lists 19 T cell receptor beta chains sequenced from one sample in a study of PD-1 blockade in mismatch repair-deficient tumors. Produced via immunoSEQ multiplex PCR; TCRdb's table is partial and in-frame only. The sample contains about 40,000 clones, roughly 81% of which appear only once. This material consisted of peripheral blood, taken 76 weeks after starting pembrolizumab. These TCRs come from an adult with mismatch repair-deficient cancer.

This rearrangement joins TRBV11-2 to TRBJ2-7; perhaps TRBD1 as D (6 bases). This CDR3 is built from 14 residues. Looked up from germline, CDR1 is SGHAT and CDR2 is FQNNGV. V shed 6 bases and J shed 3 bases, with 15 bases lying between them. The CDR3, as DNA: TGTGCCAGCAGTCTGGGGACACTTTTCTACGAGCAGTACTTC. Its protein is CASSLGTLFYEQYF.

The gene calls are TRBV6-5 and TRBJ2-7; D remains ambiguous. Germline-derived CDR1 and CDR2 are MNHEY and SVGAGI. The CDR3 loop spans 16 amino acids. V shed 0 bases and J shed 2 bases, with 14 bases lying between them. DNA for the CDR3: TGTGCCAGCAGTTACTCCGAACTCTCATTCCCCTACGAGCAGTACTTC. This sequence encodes CASSYSELSFPYEQYF.

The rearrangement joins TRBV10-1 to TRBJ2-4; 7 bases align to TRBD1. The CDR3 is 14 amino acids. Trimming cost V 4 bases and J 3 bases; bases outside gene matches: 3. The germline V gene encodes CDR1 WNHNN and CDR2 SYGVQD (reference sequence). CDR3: CASSGSGGKNIQYF. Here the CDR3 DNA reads TGCGCCAGCAGTGGATCAGGGGGCAAAAACATTCAGTACTTC.

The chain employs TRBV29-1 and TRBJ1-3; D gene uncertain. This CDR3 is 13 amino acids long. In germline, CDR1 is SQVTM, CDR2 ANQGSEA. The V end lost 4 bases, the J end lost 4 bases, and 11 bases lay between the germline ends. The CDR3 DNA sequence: TGCAGCGTTGGAGGAATGTGGGGAAACACCATATATTTT. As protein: CSVGGMWGNTIYF.

The DNA of the CDR3 is TGTGCCAGCAGCGCGCCGCGGACTAGCCGTGGGTCAAGATCTAGCACAGATACGCAGTATTTT. Its translation is CASSAPRTSRGSRSSTDTQYF. V usage is TRBV21-1 and J usage is TRBJ2-3; TRBD2 reflects the table's D call only, with no check against the DNA. TRBV21-1 is described as a pseudogene. The CDR3 length is 21 residues.

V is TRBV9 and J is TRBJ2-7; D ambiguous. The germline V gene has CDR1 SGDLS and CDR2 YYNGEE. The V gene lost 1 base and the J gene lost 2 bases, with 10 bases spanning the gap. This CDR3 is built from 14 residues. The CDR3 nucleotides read TGTGCCAGCAGCGTACGACACGACCCCTACGAGCAGTACTTC. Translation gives CASSVRHDPYEQYF.

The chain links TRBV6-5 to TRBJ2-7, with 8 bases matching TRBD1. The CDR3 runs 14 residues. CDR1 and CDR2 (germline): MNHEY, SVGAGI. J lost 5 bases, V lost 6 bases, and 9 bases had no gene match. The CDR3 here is CASSLRTGWNEQYF. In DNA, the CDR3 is TGTGCCAGCAGCCTTCGGACAGGGTGGAACGAGCAGTACTTC.

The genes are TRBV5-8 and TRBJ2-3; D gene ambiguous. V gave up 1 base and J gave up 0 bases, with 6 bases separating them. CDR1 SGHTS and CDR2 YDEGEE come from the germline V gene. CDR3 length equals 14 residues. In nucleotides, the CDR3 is TGTGCCAGCAGCTTGAGCGCGAGCACAGATACGCAGTATTTT. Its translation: CASSLSASTDTQYF.

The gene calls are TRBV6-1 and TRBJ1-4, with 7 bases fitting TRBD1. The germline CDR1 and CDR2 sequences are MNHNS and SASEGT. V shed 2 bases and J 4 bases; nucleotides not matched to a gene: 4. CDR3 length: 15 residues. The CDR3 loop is CASSEPGQRNEKLFF. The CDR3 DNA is TGTGCCAGCAGTGAACCGGGACAGCGTAATGAAAAACTGTTTTTT.

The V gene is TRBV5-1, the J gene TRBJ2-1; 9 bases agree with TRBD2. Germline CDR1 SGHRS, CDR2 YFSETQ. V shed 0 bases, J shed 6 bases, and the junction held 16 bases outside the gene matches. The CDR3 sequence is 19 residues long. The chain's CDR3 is CASSLVIAGAPISTNEQFF. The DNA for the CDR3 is TGCGCCAGCAGCTTGGTTATAGCGGGAGCCCCCATCTCCACCAATGAGCAGTTCTTC.

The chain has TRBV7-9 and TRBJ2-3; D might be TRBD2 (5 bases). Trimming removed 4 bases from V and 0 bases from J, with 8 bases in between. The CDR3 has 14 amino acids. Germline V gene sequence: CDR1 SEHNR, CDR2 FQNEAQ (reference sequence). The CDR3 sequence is CASSWGVSTDTQYF. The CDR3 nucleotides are TGTGCCAGCAGCTGGGGAGTCAGCACAGATACGCAGTATTTT. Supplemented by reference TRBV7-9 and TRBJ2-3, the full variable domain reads DTGVSQNPRHKITKRGQNVTFRCDPISEHNRLYWYRQTLGQGPEFLTYFQNEAQLEKSRLLSDRFSAERPKGSFSTLEIQRTEQGDSAMYLCASSWGVSTDTQYFGPGTRLTVL.

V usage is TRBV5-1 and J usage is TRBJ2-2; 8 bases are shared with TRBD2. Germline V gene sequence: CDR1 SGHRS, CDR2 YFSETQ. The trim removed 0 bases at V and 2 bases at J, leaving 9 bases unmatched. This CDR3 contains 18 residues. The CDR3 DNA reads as TGCGCCAGCAGCTTGGGCGATCGGGCGGGAGGTAACACCGGGGAGCTGTTTTTT. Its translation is CASSLGDRAGGNTGELFF.

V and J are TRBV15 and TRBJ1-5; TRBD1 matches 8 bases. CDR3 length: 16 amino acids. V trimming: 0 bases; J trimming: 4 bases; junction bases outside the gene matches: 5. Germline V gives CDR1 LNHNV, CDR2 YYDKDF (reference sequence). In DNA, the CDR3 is TGTGCCACCAGCAGAGAACGGACAGGGTCTAATCAGCCCCAGCATTTT. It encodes CATSRERTGSNQPQHF.

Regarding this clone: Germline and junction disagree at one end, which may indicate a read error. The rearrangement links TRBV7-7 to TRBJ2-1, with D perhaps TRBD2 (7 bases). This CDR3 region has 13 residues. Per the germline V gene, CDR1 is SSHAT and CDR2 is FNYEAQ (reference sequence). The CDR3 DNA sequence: TGTGCTAGCACCCCGGGGGGCTTCAATGAGCAGTTCTTC. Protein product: CASTPGGFNEQFF.

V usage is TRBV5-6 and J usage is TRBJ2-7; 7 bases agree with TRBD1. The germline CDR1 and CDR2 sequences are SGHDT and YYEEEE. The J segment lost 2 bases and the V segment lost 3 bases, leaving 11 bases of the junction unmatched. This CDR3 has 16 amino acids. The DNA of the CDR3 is TGTGCCAGCAGCTCCTACAGGGGACACATAACCTACGAGCAGTACTTC. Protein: CASSSYRGHITYEQYF.

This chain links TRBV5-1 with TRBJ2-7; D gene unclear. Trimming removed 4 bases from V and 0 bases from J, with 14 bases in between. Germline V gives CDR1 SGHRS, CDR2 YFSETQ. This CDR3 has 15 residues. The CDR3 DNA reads TGCGCCAGCAGCAAAGGACCTCAGAACTCCTACGAGCAGTACTTC. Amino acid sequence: CASSKGPQNSYEQYF. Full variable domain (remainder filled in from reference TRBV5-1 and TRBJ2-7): KAGVTQTPRYLIKTRGQQVTLSCSPISGHRSVSWYQQTPGQGLQFLFEYFSETQRNKGNFPGRFSGRQFSNSRSEMNVSTLELGDSALYLCASSKGPQNSYEQYFGPGTRLTVT.

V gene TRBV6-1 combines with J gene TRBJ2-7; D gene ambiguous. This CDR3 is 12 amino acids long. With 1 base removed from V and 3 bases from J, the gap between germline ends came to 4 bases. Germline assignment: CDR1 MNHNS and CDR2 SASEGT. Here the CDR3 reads CASSEGHYEQYF. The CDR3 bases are TGTGCCAGCAGTGAAGGGCACTACGAGCAGTACTTC.

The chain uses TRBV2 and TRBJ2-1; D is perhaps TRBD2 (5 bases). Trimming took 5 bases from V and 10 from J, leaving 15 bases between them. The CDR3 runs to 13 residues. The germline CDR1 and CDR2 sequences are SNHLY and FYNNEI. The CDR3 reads CASSWLAGKEQFF. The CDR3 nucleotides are TGTGCCAGCAGTTGGCTAGCTGGGAAGGAGCAGTTCTTC.

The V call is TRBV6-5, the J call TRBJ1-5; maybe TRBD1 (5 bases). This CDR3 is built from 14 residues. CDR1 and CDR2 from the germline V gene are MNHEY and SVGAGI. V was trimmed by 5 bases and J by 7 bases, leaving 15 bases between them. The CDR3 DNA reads TGTGCCAGCAGTATTCGATGGGACGGACAGCCCCAGCATTTT. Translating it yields CASSIRWDGQPQHF.